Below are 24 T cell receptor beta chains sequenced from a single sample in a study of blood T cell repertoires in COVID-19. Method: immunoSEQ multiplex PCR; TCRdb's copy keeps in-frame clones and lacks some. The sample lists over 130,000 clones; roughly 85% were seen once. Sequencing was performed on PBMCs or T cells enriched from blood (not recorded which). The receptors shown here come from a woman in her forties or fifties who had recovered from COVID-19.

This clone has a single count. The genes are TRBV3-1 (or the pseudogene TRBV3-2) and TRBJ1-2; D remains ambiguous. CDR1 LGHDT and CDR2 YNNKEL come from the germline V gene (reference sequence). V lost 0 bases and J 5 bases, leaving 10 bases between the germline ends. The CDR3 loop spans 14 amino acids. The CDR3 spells CASSQDLTEYGYTF. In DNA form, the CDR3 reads TGTGCCAGCAGCCAAGATCTAACGGAGTATGGCTACACCTTC.

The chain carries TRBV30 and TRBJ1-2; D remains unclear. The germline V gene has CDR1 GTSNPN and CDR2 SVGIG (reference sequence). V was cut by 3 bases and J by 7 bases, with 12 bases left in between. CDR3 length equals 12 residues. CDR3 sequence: CAWSVAVFGYTF. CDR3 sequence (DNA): TGTGCCTGGAGCGTAGCGGTGTTTGGCTACACCTTC.

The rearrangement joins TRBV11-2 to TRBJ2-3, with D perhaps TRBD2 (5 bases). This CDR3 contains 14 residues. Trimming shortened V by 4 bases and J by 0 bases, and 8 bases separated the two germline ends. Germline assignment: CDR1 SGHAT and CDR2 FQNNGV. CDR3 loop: CASSSRTSTDTQYF. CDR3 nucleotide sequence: TGTGCCAGCAGCTCCCGGACTAGCACAGATACGCAGTATTTT.

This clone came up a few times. CDR3 bases: TGTGCCAGCAGCCCTAGTGAGGGGACAGGGAAGCAGTACTTC. Translated: CASSPSEGTGKQYF. The J gene is TRBJ2-7, the V gene TRBV11-3, with 9 bases identical to TRBD1. In germline, CDR1 is SGHNT, CDR2 YENEEA. The trim removed 5 bases at V and 8 bases at J, leaving 10 bases unmatched. This CDR3 has 14 amino acids.

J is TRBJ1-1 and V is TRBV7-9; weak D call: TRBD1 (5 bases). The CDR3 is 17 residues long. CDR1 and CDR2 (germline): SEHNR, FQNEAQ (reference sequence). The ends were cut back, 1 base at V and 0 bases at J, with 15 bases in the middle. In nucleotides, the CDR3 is TGTGCCAGCAGCTTAGGATCCGGGGGGACGTTGAACACTGAAGCTTTCTTT. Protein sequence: CASSLGSGGTLNTEAFF.

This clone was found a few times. The CDR3 here is CASSFTDRGHQPQHF. In DNA form, the CDR3 reads TGTGCCAGCAGTTTCACGGACAGGGGGCATCAGCCCCAGCATTTT. The V gene is TRBV28, the J gene TRBJ1-5; 11 positions match TRBD1. The CDR3 runs to 15 residues. Germline trimming cut 3 bases from V and 5 bases from J; bases unmatched to any gene: 3. Per the germline V gene, CDR1 is MDHEN and CDR2 is SYDVKM.

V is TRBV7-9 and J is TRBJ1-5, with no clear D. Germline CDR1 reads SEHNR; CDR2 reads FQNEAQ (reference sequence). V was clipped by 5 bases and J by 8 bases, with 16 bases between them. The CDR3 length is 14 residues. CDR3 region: CASSPAGTAKPQHF. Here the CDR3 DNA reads TGTGCCAGCAGCCCGGCGGGTACAGCGAAGCCCCAGCATTTT.

The chain's CDR3 is CASSLYGDRKDEQYF. The CDR3 bases are TGTGCCAGCAGCTTATACGGGGATCGTAAGGACGAGCAGTACTTC. This chain joins TRBV11-2 and TRBJ2-7; D may be TRBD2 (5 bases). In germline, CDR1 is SGHAT, CDR2 FQNNGV. The V gene lost 2 bases and the J gene lost 5 bases, with 16 bases spanning the gap. The CDR3 sequence is 15 residues long.

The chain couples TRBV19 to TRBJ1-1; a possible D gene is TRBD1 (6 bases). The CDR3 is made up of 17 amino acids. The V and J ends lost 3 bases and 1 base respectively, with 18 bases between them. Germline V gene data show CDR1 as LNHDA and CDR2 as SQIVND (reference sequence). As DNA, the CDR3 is TGTGCCAGTAGTATGGTTCTGGCAGGGGATGGGAACACTGAAGCTTTCTTT. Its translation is CASSMVLAGDGNTEAFF.

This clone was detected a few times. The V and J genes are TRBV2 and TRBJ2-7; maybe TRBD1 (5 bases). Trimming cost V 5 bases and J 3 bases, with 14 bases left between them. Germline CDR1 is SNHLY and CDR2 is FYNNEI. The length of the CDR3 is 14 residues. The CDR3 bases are TGTGCCAGCAGTACGGTATTTGACAGCTACGAGCAGTACTTC. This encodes CASSTVFDSYEQYF.

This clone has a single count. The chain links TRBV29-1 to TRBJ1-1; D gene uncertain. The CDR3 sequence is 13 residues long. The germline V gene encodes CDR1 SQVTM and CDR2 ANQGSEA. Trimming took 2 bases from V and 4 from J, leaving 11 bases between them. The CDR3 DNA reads TGCAGCGTTGAACGAGACATCGGCACTGAAGCTTTCTTT. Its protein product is CSVERDIGTEAFF.

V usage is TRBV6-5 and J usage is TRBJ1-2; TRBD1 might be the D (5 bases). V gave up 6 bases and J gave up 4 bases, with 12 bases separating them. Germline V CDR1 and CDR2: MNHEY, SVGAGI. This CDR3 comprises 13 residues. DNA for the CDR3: TGTGCCAGCAGGGCGACAGTTCTCTATGGCTACACCTTC. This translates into CASRATVLYGYTF.

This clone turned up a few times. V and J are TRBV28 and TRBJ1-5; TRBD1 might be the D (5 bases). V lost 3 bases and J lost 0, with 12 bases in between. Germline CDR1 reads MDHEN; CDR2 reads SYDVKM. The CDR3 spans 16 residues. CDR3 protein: CASSLGGSYSNQPQHF. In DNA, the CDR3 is TGTGCCAGCAGTTTGGGGGGGTCCTATAGCAATCAGCCCCAGCATTTT.

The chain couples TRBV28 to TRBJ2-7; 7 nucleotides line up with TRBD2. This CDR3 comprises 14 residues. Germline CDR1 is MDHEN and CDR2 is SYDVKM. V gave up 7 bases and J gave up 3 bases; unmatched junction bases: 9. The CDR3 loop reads CASTEGLSYYEQYF. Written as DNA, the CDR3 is TGTGCCAGCACTGAGGGACTATCATACTACGAGCAGTACTTC.

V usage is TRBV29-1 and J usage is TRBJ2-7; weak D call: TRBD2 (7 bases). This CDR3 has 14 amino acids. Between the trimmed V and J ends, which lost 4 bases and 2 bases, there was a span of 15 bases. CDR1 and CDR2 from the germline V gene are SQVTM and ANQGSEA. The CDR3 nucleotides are TGCAGCGTTGTCGGGGGCGCGGGGGCCTACGAGCAGTACTTC. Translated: CSVVGGAGAYEQYF.

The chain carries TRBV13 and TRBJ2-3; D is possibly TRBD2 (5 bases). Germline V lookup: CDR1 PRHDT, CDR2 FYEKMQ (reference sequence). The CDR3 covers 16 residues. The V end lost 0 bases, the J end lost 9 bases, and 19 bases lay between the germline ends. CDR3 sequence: CASSLGLALLGSTQYF. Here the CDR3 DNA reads TGTGCCAGCAGCTTAGGTCTAGCACTACTGGGAAGCACGCAGTATTTT.

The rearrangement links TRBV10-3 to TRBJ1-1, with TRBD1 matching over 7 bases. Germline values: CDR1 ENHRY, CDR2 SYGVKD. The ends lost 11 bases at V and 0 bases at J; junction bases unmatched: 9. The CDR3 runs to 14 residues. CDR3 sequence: CAAGGWGMNTEAFF. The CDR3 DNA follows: TGTGCCGCAGGGGGGTGGGGGATGAACACTGAAGCTTTCTTT.

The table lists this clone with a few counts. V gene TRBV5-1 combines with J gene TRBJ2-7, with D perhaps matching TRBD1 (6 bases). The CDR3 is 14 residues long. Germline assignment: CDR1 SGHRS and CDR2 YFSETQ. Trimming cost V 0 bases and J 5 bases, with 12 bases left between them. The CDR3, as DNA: TGCGCCAGCAGCTTGGTTACAGGGTACGACGAGCAGTACTTC. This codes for CASSLVTGYDEQYF.

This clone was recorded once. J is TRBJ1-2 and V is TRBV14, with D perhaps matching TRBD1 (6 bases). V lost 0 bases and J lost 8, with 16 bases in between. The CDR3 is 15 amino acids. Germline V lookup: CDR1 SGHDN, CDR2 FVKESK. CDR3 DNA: TGTGCCAGCAGCCAAGATACAGGGTGGACTGGGGGCTACACCTTC. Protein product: CASSQDTGWTGGYTF.

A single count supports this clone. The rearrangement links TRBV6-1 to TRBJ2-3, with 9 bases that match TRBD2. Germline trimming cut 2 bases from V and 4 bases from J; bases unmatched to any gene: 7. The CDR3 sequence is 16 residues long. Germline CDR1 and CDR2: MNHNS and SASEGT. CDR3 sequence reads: CASSERRGGSPDTQYF. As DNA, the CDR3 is TGTGCCAGCAGTGAACGGCGGGGGGGCTCCCCAGATACGCAGTATTTT.

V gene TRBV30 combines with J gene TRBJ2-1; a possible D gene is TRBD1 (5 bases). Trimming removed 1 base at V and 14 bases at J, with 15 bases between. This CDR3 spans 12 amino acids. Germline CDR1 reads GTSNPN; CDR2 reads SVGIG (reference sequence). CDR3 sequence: CAWSGGRLREFF. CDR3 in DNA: TGTGCCTGGAGTGGGGGCCGTCTCCGGGAGTTCTTC.

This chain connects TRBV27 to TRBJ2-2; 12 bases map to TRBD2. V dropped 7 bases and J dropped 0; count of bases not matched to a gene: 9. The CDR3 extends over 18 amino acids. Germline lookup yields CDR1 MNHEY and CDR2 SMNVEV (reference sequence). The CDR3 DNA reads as TGTGCCAGCACCCCCAGGGGACTAGCGGGCCCGAACACCGGGGAGCTGTTTTTT. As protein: CASTPRGLAGPNTGELFF.

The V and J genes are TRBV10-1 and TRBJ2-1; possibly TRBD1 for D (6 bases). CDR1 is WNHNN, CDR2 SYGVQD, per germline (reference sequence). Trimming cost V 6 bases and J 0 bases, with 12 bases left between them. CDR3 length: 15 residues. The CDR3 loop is CASSPGQSSYNEQFF. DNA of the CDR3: TGCGCCAGCAGCCCCGGACAGAGCTCCTACAATGAGCAGTTCTTC.

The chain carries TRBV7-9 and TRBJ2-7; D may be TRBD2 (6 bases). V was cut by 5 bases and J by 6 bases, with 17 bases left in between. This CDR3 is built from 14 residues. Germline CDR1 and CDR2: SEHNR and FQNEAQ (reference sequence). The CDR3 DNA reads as TGTGCCAGCAGCCTACGGGGGACTTCCGGCGAGCAGTACTTC. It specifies CASSLRGTSGEQYF.